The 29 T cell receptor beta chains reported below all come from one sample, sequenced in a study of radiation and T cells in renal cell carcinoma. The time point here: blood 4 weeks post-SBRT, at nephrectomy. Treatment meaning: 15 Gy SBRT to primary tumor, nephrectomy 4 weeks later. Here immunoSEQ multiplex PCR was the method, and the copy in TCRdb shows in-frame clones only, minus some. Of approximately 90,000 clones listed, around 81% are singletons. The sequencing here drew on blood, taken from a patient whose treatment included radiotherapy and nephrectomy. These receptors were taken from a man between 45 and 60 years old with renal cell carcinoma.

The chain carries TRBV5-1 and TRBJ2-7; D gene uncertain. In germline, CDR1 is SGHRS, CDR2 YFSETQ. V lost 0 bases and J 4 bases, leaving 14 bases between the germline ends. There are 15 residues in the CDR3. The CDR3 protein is CASSLAEIMVYEQYF. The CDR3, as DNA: TGCGCCAGCAGCTTGGCTGAAATTATGGTTTACGAGCAGTACTTC.

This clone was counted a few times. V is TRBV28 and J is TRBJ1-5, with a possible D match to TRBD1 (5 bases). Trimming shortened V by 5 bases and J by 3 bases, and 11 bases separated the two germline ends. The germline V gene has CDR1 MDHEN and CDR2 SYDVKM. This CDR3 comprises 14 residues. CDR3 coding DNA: TGTGCCAGCAGTGATGACAGTTACAATCAGCCCCAGCATTTT. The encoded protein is CASSDDSYNQPQHF.

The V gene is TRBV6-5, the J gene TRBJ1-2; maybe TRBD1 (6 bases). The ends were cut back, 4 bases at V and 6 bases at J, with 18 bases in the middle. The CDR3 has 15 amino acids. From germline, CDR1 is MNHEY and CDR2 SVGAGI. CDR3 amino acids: CASSWPGGGLHGYTF. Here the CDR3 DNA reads TGTGCCAGCAGTTGGCCGGGAGGGGGGCTACATGGCTACACCTTC.

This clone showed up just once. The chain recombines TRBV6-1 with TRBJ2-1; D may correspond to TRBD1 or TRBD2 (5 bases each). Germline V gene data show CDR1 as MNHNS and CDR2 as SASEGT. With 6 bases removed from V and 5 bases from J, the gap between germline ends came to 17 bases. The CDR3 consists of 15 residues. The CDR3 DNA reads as TGTGCCAGCAGGGCGATCGGGGCCCCGGACAATGAGCAGTTCTTC. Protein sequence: CASRAIGAPDNEQFF.

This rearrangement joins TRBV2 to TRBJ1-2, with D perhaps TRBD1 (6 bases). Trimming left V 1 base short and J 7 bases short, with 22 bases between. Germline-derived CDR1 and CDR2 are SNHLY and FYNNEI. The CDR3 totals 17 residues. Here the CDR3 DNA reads TGTGCCAGCAGTGAAGACCAATTTCGCATATTCAGGGGTGGCTACACCTTC. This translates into CASSEDQFRIFRGGYTF.

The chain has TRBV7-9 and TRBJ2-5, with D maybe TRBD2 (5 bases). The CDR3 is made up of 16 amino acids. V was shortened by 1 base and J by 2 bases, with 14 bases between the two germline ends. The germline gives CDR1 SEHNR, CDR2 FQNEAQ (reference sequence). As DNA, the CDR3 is TGTGCCAGCAGCTTAGTCGTTGTGGCGGGTCAAGAGACCCAGTACTTC. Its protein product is CASSLVVVAGQETQYF. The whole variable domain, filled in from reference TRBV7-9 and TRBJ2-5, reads DTGVSQNPRHKITKRGQNVTFRCDPISEHNRLYWYRQTLGQGPEFLTYFQNEAQLEKSRLLSDRFSAERPKGSFSTLEIQRTEQGDSAMYLCASSLVVVAGQETQYFGPGTRLLVL.

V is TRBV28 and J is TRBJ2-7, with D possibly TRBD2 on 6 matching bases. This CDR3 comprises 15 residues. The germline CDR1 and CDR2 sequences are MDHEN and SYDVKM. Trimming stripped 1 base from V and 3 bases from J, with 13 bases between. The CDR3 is CASSLFFAGNYEQYF. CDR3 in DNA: TGTGCCAGCAGTTTATTTTTTGCGGGAAACTACGAGCAGTACTTC.

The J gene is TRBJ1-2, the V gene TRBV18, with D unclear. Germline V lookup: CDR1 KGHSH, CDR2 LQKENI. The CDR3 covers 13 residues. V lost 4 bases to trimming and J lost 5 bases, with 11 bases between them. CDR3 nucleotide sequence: TGTGCCAGCTCACTAACCCCCCTGTATGGCTACACCTTC. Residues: CASSLTPLYGYTF.

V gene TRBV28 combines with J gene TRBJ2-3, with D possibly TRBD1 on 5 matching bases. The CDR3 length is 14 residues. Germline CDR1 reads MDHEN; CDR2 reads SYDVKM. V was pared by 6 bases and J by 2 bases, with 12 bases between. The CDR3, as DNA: TGTGCCAGCAGAGTTAAGGGGTCCACAGATACGCAGTATTTT. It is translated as CASRVKGSTDTQYF.

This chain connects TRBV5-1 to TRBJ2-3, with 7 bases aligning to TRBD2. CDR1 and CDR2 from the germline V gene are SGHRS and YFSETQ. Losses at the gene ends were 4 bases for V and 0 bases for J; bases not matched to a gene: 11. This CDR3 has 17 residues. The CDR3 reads CASSPGLGRLSTDTQYF. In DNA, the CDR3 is TGCGCCAGCAGCCCCGGACTAGGGCGACTCAGCACAGATACGCAGTATTTT.

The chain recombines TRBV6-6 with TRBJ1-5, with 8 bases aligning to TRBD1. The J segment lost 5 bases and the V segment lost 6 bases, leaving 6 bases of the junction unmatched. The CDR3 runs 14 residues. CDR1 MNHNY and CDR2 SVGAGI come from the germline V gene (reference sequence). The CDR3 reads CASSQGTGDQPQHF. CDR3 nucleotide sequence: TGTGCCAGCAGCCAAGGGACAGGAGATCAGCCCCAGCATTTT.

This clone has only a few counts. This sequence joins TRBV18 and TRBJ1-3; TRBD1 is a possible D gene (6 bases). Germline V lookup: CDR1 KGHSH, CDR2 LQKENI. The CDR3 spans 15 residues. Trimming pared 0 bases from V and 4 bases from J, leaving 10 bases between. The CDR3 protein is CASSPPRGPGNTIYF. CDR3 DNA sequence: TGTGCCAGCTCACCACCCCGGGGGCCCGGAAACACCATATATTTT. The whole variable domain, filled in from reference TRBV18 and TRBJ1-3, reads NAGVMQNPRHLVRRRGQEARLRCSPMKGHSHVYWYRQLPEEGLKFMVYLQKENIIDESGMPKERFSAEFPKEGPSILRIQQVVRGDSAAYFCASSPPRGPGNTIYFGEGSWLTVV.

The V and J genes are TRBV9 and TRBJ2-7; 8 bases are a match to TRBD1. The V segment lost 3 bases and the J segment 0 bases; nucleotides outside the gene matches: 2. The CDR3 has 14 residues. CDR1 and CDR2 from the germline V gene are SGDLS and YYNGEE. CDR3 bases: TGTGCCAGCAGCGAGCAGGGGGCCTCCTACGAGCAGTACTTC. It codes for CASSEQGASYEQYF.

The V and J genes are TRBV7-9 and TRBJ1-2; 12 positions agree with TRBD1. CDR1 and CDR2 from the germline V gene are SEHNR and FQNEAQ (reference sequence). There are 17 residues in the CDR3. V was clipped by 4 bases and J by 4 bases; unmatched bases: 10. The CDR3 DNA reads TGTGCCAGCAGCTCGGGACAGGGGGCGCGGGAGGCCTATGGCTACACCTTC. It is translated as CASSSGQGAREAYGYTF.

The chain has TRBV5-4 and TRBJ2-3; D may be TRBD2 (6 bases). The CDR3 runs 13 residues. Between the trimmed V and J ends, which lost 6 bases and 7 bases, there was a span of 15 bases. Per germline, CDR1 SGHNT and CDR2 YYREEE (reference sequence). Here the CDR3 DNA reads TGTGCCAGCACTCGGGACTCAGTGAATACGCAGTATTTT. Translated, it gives CASTRDSVNTQYF.

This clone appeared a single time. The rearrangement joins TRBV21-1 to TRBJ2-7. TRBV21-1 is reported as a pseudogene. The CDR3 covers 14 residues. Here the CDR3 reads CASGLTGTSYEQYF. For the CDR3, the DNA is TGTGCCAGCGGTCTTACAGGGACTTCCTACGAGCAGTACTTC.

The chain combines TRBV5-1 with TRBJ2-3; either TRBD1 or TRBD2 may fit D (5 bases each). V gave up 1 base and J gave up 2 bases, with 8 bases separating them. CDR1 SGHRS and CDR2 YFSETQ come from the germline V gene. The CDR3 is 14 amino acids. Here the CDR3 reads CASSLWGFTDTQYF. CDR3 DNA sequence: TGCGCCAGCAGCTTGTGGGGGTTCACAGATACGCAGTATTTT. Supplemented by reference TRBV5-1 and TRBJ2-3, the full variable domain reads KAGVTQTPRYLIKTRGQQVTLSCSPISGHRSVSWYQQTPGQGLQFLFEYFSETQRNKGNFPGRFSGRQFSNSRSEMNVSTLELGDSALYLCASSLWGFTDTQYFGPGTRLTVL.

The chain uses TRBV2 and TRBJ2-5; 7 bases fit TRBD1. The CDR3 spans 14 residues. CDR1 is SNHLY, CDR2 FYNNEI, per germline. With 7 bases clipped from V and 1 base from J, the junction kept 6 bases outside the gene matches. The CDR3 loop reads CASTGQMTQETQYF. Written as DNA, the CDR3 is TGTGCCAGCACGGGACAGATGACCCAAGAGACCCAGTACTTC.

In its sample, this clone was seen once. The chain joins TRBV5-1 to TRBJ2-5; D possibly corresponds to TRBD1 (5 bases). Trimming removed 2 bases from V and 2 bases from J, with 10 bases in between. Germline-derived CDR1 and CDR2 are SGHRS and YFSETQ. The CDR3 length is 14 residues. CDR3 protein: CASSFATEQETQYF. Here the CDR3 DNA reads TGCGCCAGCAGCTTCGCGACAGAACAAGAGACCCAGTACTTC.

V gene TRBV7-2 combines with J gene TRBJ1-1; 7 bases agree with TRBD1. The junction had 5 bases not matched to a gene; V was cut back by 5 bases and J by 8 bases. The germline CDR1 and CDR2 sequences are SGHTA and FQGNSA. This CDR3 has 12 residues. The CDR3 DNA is TGTGCCAGCAGCGGAGGGGGCTTGGAAGCTTTCTTT. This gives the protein CASSGGGLEAFF.

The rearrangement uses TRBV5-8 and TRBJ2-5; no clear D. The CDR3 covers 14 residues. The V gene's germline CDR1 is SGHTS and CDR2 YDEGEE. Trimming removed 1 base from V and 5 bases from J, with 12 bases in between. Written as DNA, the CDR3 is TGTGCCAGCAGCTTGCCGGGCGTGGGTGAGACCCAGTACTTC. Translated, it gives CASSLPGVGETQYF.

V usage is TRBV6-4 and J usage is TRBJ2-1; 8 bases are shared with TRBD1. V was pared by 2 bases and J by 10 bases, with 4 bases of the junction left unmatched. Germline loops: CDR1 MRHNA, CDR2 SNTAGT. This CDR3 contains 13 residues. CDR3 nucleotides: TGTGCCAGCAGTGACGGGACAGGCAGGGAGCAGTTCTTC. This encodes CASSDGTGREQFF.

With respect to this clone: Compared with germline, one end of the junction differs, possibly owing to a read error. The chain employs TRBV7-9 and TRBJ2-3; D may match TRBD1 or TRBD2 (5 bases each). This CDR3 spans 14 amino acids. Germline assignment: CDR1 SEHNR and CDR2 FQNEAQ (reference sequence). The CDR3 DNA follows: TGTGCCAGCAGCCCTGGGGCTAGCATAGATACGCAGTATTTT. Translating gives CASSPGASIDTQYF. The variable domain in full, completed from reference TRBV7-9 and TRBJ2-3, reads DTGVSQNPRHKITKRGQNVTFRCDPISEHNRLYWYRQTLGQGPEFLTYFQNEAQLEKSRLLSDRFSAERPKGSFSTLEIQRTEQGDSAMYLCASSPGASIDTQYFGPGTRLTVL.

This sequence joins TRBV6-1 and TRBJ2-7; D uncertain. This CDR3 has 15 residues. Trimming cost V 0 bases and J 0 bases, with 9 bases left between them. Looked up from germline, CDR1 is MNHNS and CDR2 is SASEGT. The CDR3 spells CASSEALANSYEQYF. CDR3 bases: TGTGCCAGCAGTGAAGCGCTGGCAAACTCCTACGAGCAGTACTTC.

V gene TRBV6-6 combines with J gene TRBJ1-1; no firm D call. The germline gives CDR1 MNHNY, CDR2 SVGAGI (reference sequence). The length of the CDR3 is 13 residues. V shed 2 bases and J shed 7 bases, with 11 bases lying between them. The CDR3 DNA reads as TGTGCCAGCAGTTACGGGCCCCTGGGTGAAGCTTTCTTT. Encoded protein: CASSYGPLGEAFF.

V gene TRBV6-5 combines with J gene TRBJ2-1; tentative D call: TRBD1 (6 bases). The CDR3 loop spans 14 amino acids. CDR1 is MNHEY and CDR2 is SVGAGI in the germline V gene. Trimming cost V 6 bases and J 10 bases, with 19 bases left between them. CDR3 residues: CASRAEFDRNEQFF. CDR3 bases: TGTGCCAGCAGGGCCGAATTCGACAGGAACGAGCAGTTCTTC.

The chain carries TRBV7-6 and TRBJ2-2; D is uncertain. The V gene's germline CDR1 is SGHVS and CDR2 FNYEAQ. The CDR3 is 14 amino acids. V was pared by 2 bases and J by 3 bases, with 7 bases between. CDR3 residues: CASSLKYDTGELFF. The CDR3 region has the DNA TGTGCCAGCAGCTTAAAATATGACACCGGGGAGCTGTTTTTT.

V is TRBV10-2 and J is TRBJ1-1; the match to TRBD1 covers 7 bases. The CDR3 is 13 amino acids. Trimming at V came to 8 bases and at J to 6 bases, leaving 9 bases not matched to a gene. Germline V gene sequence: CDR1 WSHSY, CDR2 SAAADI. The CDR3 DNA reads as TGCGCCAGCCAGACAGGGTTAATTGCTGAAGCTTTCTTT. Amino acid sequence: CASQTGLIAEAFF.

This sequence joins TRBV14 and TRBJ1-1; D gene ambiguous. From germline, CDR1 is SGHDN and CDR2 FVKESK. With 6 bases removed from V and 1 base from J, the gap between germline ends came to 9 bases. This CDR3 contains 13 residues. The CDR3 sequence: CASSLLRNTEAFF. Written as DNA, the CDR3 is TGTGCCAGCAGTCTCCTCAGGAACACTGAAGCTTTCTTT.